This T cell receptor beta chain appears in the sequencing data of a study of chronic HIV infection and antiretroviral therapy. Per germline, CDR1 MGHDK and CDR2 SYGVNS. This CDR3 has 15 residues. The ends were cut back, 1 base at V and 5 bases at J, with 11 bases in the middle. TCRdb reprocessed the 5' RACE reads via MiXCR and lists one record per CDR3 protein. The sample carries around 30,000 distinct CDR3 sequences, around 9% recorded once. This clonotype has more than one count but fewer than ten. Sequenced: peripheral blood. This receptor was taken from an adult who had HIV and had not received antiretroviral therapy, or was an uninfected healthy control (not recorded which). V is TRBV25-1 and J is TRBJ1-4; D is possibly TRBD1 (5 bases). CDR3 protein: CASSEFGGENEKLFF. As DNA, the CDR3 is TGTGCCAGCAGTGAATTTGGGGGAGAGAATGAAAAACTGTTTTTT.